Detailed here is one T cell receptor (beta chain). The antigen remains undetermined. Time point in this sample: week 47, end of study. In every dose of vaccine, 300 ug of mutant IDH1 20-mer peptide was given alongside topical imiquimod. This entry comes from a study of a mutant IDH1 vaccine in newly diagnosed glioma. The data were produced by immunoSEQ multiplex PCR, yet TCRdb's version contains in-frame clones alone and is incomplete. The data show more than 50,000 clones, with less than 70% seen just once and around 4.8% held by the top ten. There are 17 residues in the CDR3. Germline V gene sequence: CDR1 MGHRA, CDR2 YSYEKL. V was shortened by 0 bases and J by 4 bases, with 18 bases between the two germline ends.

This sample comprised peripheral blood mononuclear cells (PBMCs), obtained from a glioma patient whose treatment included an IDH1 peptide vaccine. The origin of this receptor is a man between 35 and 55 years old with glioma. Some clones in this sample may be carry-over from other donors' samples. V gene TRBV4-1 combines with J gene TRBJ1-1; D is perhaps TRBD1 (6 bases). The CDR3 nucleotides are TGCGCCAGCAGCCAAGATTGGCCCAGGGAGGGGGGCACTGAAGCTTTCTTT. Protein: CASSQDWPREGGTEAFF.